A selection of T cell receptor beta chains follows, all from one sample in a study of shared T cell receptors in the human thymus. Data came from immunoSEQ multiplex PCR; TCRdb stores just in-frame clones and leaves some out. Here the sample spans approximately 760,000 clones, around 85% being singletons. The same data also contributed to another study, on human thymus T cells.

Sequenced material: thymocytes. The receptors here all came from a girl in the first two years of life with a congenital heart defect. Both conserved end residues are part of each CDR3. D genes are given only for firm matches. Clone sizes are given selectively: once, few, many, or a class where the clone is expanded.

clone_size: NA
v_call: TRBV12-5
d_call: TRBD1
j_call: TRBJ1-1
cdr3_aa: CASGRHRDSKNTEAFF
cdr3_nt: TGTGCTAGTGGCAGACACCGGGACAGCAAGAACACTGAAGCTTTCTTT

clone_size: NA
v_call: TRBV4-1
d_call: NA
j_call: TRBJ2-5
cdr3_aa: CASSPMGHYREETQYF
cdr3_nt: TGCGCCAGCAGCCCTATGGGGCATTACAGGGAAGAGACCCAGTACTTC

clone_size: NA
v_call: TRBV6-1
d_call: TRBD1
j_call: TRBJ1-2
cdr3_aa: CASSEETGGPRAPNYGYTF
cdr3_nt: TGTGCCAGCAGTGAGGAGACAGGGGGCCCACGAGCTCCTAACTATGGCTACACCTTC

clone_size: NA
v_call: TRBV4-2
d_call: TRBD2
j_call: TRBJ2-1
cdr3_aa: CASSQGLAGTSSYNEQFF
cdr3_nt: TGTGCCAGCAGCCAAGGACTAGCGGGGACGAGCTCCTACAATGAGCAGTTCTTC

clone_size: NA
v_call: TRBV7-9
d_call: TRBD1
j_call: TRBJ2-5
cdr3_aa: CASSLPKSKTGEETQYF
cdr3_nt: TGTGCCAGCAGCTTACCCAAATCCAAGACAGGGGAAGAGACCCAGTACTTC

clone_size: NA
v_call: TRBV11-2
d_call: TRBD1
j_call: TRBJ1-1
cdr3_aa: CASSLETGGANTEAFF
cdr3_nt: TGTGCCAGCAGCTTAGAGACAGGGGGCGCGAACACTGAAGCTTTCTTT

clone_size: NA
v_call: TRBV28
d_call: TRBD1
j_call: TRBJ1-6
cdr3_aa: CASSIEPGQRNSPLHF
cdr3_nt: TGTGCCAGCAGTATAGAGCCGGGACAGCGGAATTCACCCCTCCACTTT

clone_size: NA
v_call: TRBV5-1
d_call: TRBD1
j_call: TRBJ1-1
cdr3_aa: CASSQGALTEAFF
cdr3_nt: TGCGCCAGCAGCCAGGGGGCGCTGACTGAAGCTTTCTTT

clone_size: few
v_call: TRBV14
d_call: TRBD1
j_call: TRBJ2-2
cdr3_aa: CASRPQGAKTGELFF
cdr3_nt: TGTGCCAGCAGGCCACAGGGGGCGAAGACCGGGGAGCTGTTTTTT

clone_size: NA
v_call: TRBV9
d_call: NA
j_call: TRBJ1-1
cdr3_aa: CASSVGRTLGGAEAFF
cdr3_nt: TGTGCCAGCAGCGTAGGTAGGACCCTGGGGGGAGCTGAAGCTTTCTTT

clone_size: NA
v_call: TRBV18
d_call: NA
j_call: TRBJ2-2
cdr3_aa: CASSPSNTGELFF
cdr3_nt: TGTGCCAGCTCCCCTTCCAACACCGGGGAGCTGTTTTTT

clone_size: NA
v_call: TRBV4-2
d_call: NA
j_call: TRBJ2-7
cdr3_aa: CASSQDLDSAAFYEQYF
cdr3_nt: TGTGCCAGCAGCCAAGATCTCGACAGCGCGGCTTTCTACGAGCAGTACTTC

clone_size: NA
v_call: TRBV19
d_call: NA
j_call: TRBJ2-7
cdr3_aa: CASSDRRGTYEQYF
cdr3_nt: TGTGCCAGTAGTGACCGGCGCGGCACCTACGAGCAGTACTTC

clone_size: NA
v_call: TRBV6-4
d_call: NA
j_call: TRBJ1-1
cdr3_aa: CASRQGENTEAFF
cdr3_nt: TGTGCCAGTCGGCAGGGTGAGAACACTGAAGCTTTCTTT

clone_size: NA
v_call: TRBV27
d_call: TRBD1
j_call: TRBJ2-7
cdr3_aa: CASSSGDRRGLEQYF
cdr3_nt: TGTGCCAGCAGCTCCGGGGACAGGAGAGGCCTCGAGCAGTACTTC

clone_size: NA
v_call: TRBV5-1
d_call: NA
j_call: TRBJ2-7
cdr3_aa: CASSGTGHRGEQYF
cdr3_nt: TGCGCCAGCAGCGGAACAGGGCATCGAGGCGAGCAGTACTTC

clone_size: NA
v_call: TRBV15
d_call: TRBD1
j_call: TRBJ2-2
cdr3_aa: CATSRVMVLDRGPNTGELFF
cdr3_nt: TGTGCCACCAGCAGAGTAATGGTATTGGACAGGGGGCCGAACACCGGGGAGCTGTTTTTT

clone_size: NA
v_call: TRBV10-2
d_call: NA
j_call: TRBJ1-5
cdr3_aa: CASSTHRANQPQHF
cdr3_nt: TGCGCCAGCAGTACCCACAGGGCCAATCAGCCCCAGCATTTT

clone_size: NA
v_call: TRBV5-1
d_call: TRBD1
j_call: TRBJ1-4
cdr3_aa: CASSLAAGGGEKLFF
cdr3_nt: TGCGCCAGCAGCTTGGCCGCAGGGGGTGGTGAAAAACTGTTTTTT

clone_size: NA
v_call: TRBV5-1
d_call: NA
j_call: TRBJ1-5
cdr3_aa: CASSRRQFDSNQPQHF
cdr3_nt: TGCGCCAGCAGCCGCCGACAGTTCGATAGCAATCAGCCCCAGCATTTT

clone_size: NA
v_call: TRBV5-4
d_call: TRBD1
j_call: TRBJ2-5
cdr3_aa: CASSYRGKTQYF
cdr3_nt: TGTGCCAGCAGCTACAGGGGAAAGACCCAGTACTTC

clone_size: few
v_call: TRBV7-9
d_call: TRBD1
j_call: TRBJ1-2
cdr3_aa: CASRPDRDKLGYGYTF
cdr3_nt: TGTGCCAGCAGACCCGACAGGGATAAACTTGGGTATGGCTACACCTTC

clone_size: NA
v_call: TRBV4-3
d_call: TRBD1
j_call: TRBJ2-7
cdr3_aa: CASSRDRDSYEQYF
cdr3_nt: TGCGCCAGCAGCCGTGACAGGGACTCCTACGAGCAGTACTTC

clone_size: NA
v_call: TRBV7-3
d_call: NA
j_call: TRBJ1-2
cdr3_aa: CASSLSPAGQYGYTF
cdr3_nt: TGTGCCAGCAGCTTAAGCCCCGCAGGACAGTATGGCTACACCTTC

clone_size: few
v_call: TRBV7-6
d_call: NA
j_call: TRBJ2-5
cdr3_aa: CASSLAEGQGCETQYF
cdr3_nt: TGTGCCAGCAGCTTAGCCGAAGGCCAGGGTTGCGAGACCCAGTACTTC

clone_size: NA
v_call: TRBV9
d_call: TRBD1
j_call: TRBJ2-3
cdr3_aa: CASSGDREADTQYF
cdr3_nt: TGTGCCAGCAGCGGGGACAGGGAAGCAGATACGCAGTATTTT

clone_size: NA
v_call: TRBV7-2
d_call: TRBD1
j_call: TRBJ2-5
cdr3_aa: CASSPRRQGLKTQYF
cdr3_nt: TGTGCCAGCAGCCCAAGGAGACAGGGTCTGAAGACCCAGTACTTC

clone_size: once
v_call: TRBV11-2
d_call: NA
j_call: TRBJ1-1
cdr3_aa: CASSLSGVRAEAFF
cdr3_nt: TGTGCCAGCAGCCTCAGCGGGGTTCGCGCTGAAGCTTTCTTT

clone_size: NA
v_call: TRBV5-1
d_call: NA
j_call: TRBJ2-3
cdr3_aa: CASSLGPVPRGANNGGTDTQYF
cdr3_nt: TGCGCCAGCAGCTTGGGCCCAGTCCCCCGGGGGGCTAATAATGGAGGCACAGATACGCAGTATTTT

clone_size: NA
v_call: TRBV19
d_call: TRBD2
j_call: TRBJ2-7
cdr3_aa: CASNEDGSGGYEQYF
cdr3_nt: TGTGCCAGTAACGAGGACGGGAGCGGGGGCTACGAGCAGTACTTC

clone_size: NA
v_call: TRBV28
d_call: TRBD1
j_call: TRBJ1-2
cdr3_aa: CASSLAGQRRRGYTF
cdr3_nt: TGTGCCAGCAGTTTAGCGGGACAGCGGCGGCGTGGCTACACCTTC

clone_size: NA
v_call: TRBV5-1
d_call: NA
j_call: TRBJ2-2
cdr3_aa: CASSLLSGTGELFF
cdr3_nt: TGCGCCAGCAGCTTGCTGAGCGGCACCGGGGAGCTGTTTTTT

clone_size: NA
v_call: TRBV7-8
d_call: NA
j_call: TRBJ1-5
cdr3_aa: CASSEQNPLNQPQHF
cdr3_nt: TGTGCCAGCAGCGAACAGAACCCCCTCAATCAGCCCCAGCATTTT

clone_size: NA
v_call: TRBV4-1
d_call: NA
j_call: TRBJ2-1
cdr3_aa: CASSQVGQGGTNEQFF
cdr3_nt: TGCGCCAGCAGCCAAGTGGGCCAGGGGGGTACCAATGAGCAGTTCTTC

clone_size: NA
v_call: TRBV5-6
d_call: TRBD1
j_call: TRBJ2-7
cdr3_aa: CASSSAWGQVSSYEQYF
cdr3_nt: TGTGCCAGCAGCTCGGCGTGGGGACAGGTTAGCTCCTACGAGCAGTACTTC